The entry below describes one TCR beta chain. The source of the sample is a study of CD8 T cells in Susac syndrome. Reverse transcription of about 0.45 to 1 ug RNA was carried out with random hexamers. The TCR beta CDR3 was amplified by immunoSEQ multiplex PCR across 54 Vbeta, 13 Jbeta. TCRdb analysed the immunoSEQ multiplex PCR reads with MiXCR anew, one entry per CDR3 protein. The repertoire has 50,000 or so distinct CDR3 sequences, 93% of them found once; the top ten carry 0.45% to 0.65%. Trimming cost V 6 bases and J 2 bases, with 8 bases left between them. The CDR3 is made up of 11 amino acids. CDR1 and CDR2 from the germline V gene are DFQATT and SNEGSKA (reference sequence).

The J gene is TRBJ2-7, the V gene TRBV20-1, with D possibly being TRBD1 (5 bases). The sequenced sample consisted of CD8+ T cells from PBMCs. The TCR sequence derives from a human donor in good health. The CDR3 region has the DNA TGCAGTGCAAAACAGGCCTACGAGCAGTACTTC. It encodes CSAKQAYEQYF.